This TCR beta chain was captured by sequencing in a study of cytomegalovirus exposure and HLA in healthy donors. Whole-study context: Earlier, about 179 million T cells were analyzed, and 117 million unique TCR beta sequences were found among them.

Study findings and constraints: TCR beta V- and J-gene trimming was later associated with a missense DCLRE1C variant. It was shown in a later analysis that HLA-associated TCR beta chains were more clonally expanded than other, equally common chains.

The primer mix had 60 Vbeta and 13 Jbeta primers. Repertoires were generated with immunoSEQ multiplex PCR, while TCRdb's copy carries only in-frame clones and drops some. Here the sample spans around 200,000 clones, 75% to 90% being singletons. Regarding this clone: No antigen is known for it.

The ends were cut back, 0 bases at V and 7 bases at J, with 16 bases in the middle. Germline V gene data show CDR1 as MNHEY and CDR2 as SVGAGI. The CDR3 extends over 15 amino acids. This clonotype was sampled from a woman between 18 and 30 years old in good health and CMV-seronegative. The material sequenced was PBMCs. The J gene is TRBJ2-7, the V gene TRBV6-5, with D maybe TRBD1 (5 bases). The CDR3 bases are TGTGCCAGCAGTTACTCGAGGACAACCCTCAGGGAGCAGTACTTC. It encodes CASSYSRTTLREQYF.